This TCR beta chain was observed in a study of CD8 T cells in Susac syndrome. Trimming stripped 0 bases from V and 3 bases from J, with 15 bases between. The CDR3 length is 15 residues. From germline, CDR1 is DFQATT and CDR2 SNEGSKA (reference sequence). The T cells that were sequenced for TCR beta were CD8+ and CD4+ cells from blood. Controls comprised healthy donors matched for age and sex. Negative magnetic isolation gave CD8+ and CD4+ cells; FACS enriched CD8+ TEMRA. A quantity of 0.5 to 1 ug RNA underwent reverse transcription using random hexamers. Across 54 Vbeta and 13 Jbeta, TCR beta CDR3 was amplified with immunoSEQ multiplex PCR. TCRdb redid the calling of the immunoSEQ multiplex PCR reads with MiXCR, one entry per CDR3 protein. The sample lists 20,000 to 25,000 distinct CDR3 sequences, 90% to 95% seen once, with less than 0.3% in the top ten.

The source of this sequence is a human donor in good health. Sequencing was done on a sample of CD8+ T cells from PBMCs. The chain employs TRBV20-1 and TRBJ2-7, with D possibly matching TRBD2 (6 bases). The CDR3 DNA is TGCAGTGCTAGAGATCTGGAGGGTGAAGACTACGAGCAGTACTTC. Encoded protein: CSARDLEGEDYEQYF.